Following are 24 T cell receptor beta chains from one sample sequenced in a study of blood T cells in healthy people across ages. With a J-beta primer mix and a sample-barcoded 5' primer, a second PCR ran about 6 to 11 cycles. TCRdb re-derived calls from the 5' RACE reads in MiXCR, one entry per CDR3 protein. Here the sample spans about 640,000 distinct CDR3 sequences, roughly 58% being singletons. Input material: blood. Receptor source: a man aged 55 to 70 in good health.

This clonotype was observed a handful of times. The V call is TRBV4-2, the J call TRBJ1-2; D ambiguous. The germline V gene encodes CDR1 LGHNA and CDR2 YNFKEQ. The CDR3 length is 15 residues. Trimming left V 0 bases short and J 6 bases short, with 14 bases between. CDR3 sequence: CASSQDIAILNGYTF. The CDR3 DNA reads as TGTGCCAGCAGCCAAGATATTGCCATTTTGAATGGCTACACCTTC.

The chain has TRBV7-2 and TRBJ2-1; the D is unclear. The V and J ends lost 5 bases and 2 bases respectively, with 19 bases between them. Germline-derived CDR1 and CDR2 are SGHTA and FQGNSA. The CDR3 consists of 17 residues. CDR3 in DNA: TGTGCCAGCAGCCACTTACTCTTACTATACCCCTACAATGAGCAGTTCTTC. Translation: CASSHLLLLYPYNEQFF.

CDR3 bases: TGTGCCATCAGTGAGGGGCTGGTATACAATGAGCAGTTCTTC. Protein: CAISEGLVYNEQFF. The chain links TRBV10-3 to TRBJ2-1; D remains unclear. Germline lookup yields CDR1 ENHRY and CDR2 SYGVKD. CDR3 size: 14 residues. V was cut by 2 bases and J by 4 bases, with 9 bases left in between.

This clonotype was seen only a few times. The chain combines TRBV7-2 with TRBJ1-1; D is undetermined. Trimming pared 2 bases from V and 5 bases from J, leaving 18 bases between. Per the germline V gene, CDR1 is SGHTA and CDR2 is FQGNSA. This CDR3 region has 16 residues. CDR3 loop: CASSLISGSWETEAFF. For the CDR3, the DNA is TGTGCCAGCAGCTTAATTTCGGGCTCATGGGAAACTGAAGCTTTCTTT.

V is TRBV7-8 and J is TRBJ2-1, with a weak D call TRBD2 (6 bases). Trimming took 1 base from V and 8 from J, leaving 12 bases between them. The germline CDR1 and CDR2 sequences are SGHVS and FQNEAQ. This CDR3 spans 14 amino acids. CDR3 amino acids: CASSLGDWSDEQFF. The CDR3 DNA reads as TGTGCCAGCAGCTTAGGGGACTGGAGTGATGAGCAGTTCTTC.

The J gene is TRBJ2-1, the V gene TRBV5-1; 10 positions agree with TRBD1. CDR1 SGHRS and CDR2 YFSETQ come from the germline V gene. V was pared by 2 bases and J by 6 bases, with 5 bases of the junction left unmatched. The CDR3 contains 15 residues. This CDR3 reads CASSFGQGEINEQFF. CDR3 in DNA: TGCGCCAGCAGCTTTGGACAGGGGGAGATCAATGAGCAGTTCTTC.

This clonotype was found many times. The chain uses TRBV25-1 and TRBJ1-2; D is possibly TRBD1 (6 bases). Trimming stripped 6 bases from V and 0 bases from J, with 8 bases between. This CDR3 comprises 13 residues. In germline, CDR1 is MGHDK, CDR2 SYGVNS. CDR3 sequence reads: CASSQGPNYGYTF. As DNA, the CDR3 is TGTGCCAGCAGCCAGGGGCCTAACTATGGCTACACCTTC.

This clonotype has more than one count but fewer than ten. The CDR3 reads CASSQAANTGELFF. CDR3 DNA: TGTGCCAGCAGCCAAGCAGCGAACACCGGGGAGCTGTTTTTT. The chain joins TRBV3-1 to TRBJ2-2, with D unresolved. Trimming left V 1 base short and J 0 bases short, with 3 bases between. This CDR3 is 14 amino acids long. Germline loops: CDR1 LGHDT, CDR2 YNNKEL (reference sequence). The entire variable domain, with the rest obtained from reference TRBV3-1 and TRBJ2-2, is as follows: DTAVSQTPKYLVTQMGNDKSIKCEQNLGHDTMYWYKQDSKKFLKIMFSYNNKELIINETVPNRFSPKSPDKAHLNLHINSLELGDSAVYFCASSQAANTGELFFGEGSRLTVL.

This chain connects TRBV6-2 or TRBV6-3 to TRBJ2-7, with D uncertain. V was pared by 3 bases and J by 4 bases, with 13 bases between. The CDR3 is 14 residues long. Germline CDR1 MNHEY, CDR2 SVGEGT. DNA for the CDR3: TGTGCCAGCAGTTATGGTGTACAGTTGTACGAGCAGTACTTC. It specifies CASSYGVQLYEQYF.

The genes are TRBV4-1 and TRBJ2-5; D unclear. Trimming pared 0 bases from V and 5 bases from J, leaving 16 bases between. Germline-derived CDR1 and CDR2 are MGHRA and YSYEKL. This CDR3 region has 16 residues. CDR3: CASSQDGVGRGETQYF. CDR3 nucleotide sequence: TGCGCCAGCAGCCAAGATGGCGTAGGGCGTGGTGAGACCCAGTACTTC.

As concerns this clonotype: Compared with germline, one end of the junction differs, possibly owing to a read error. The chain recombines TRBV5-1 with TRBJ2-5, with D possibly matching TRBD2 (5 bases). Matching the DNA end better, TRBJ2-7 makes the J call doubtful. This CDR3 spans 14 amino acids. CDR1 and CDR2 (germline): SGHRS, YFSETQ. This chain's CDR3 is CAGSLASPFDEQYF. The CDR3 coding sequence is TGCGCCGGCAGCTTGGCTAGCCCCTTCGACGAGCAGTACTTC.

The chain couples TRBV4-2 to TRBJ1-5; 12 positions match TRBD1. Germline-derived CDR1 and CDR2 are LGHNA and YNFKEQ. This CDR3 spans 16 amino acids. J gave up 3 bases and V 4 bases, and 4 bases lay outside the gene matches. This chain's CDR3 is CASSPGQGASNQPQHF. The CDR3 DNA follows: TGTGCCAGCAGCCCGGGACAGGGGGCCTCCAATCAGCCCCAGCATTTT.

The genes are TRBV4-2 and TRBJ2-2, with 11 positions matching TRBD2. CDR1 and CDR2 (germline): LGHNA, YNFKEQ. CDR3 size: 16 residues. The ends lost 0 bases at V and 7 bases at J; junction bases unmatched: 4. CDR3 in amino acids: CASSQDFLAGGGELFF. The DNA for the CDR3 is TGTGCCAGCAGCCAAGATTTTCTAGCGGGGGGCGGGGAGCTGTTTTTT.

The chain couples TRBV7-7 to TRBJ2-5, with TRBD2 matching over 9 bases. Germline V gene lookup returns CDR1 SSHAT and CDR2 FNYEAQ (reference sequence). CDR3 length: 15 residues. V lost 6 bases and J lost 1; bases outside the gene matches: 6. In DNA form, the CDR3 reads TGTGCCAGCAGGAGCGGTAGCGGGGGCCAAGAGACCCAGTACTTC. It yields the protein CASRSGSGGQETQYF.

The V call is TRBV7-9, the J call TRBJ2-5; D perhaps matches TRBD2 (5 bases). Per germline, CDR1 SEHNR and CDR2 FQNEAQ (reference sequence). V lost 1 base to trimming and J lost 5 bases, with 17 bases between them. CDR3 length: 16 amino acids. The CDR3 bases are TGTGCCAGCAGCTTAGGTCGGCTAGCCGGAGGCGAGACCCAGTACTTC. This gives the protein CASSLGRLAGGETQYF.

This clonotype was counted between two and nine times. The chain is built from TRBV3-1 and TRBJ1-1; weak D call: TRBD1 (5 bases). Trimming stripped 1 base from V and 1 base from J, with 7 bases between. This CDR3 spans 14 amino acids. CDR1 is LGHDT, CDR2 YNNKEL, per germline (reference sequence). The CDR3 region has the DNA TGTGCCAGCAGCCAAGGGGGGGGGAACACTGAAGCTTTCTTT. Protein product: CASSQGGGNTEAFF.

This clonotype was observed a few times. This chain links TRBV7-2 with TRBJ2-5, with 8 positions matching TRBD1. The trim removed 3 bases at V and 5 bases at J, leaving 5 bases unmatched. The CDR3 loop spans 14 amino acids. Germline V gene sequence: CDR1 SGHTA, CDR2 FQGNSA. The CDR3 is CASSFQGAMETQYF. The CDR3 DNA reads TGTGCCAGCAGCTTTCAGGGGGCGATGGAGACCCAGTACTTC. Full variable domain (remainder filled in from reference TRBV7-2 and TRBJ2-5): GAGVSQSPSNKVTEKGKDVELRCDPISGHTALYWYRQSLGQGLEFLIYFQGNSAPDKSGLPSDRFSAERTGGSVSTLTIQRTQQEDSAVYLCASSFQGAMETQYFGPGTRLLVL.

This clonotype showed up just a few times. The V and J genes are TRBV6-5 and TRBJ2-5; D ambiguous. This CDR3 spans 15 amino acids. The V and J ends lost 0 bases and 4 bases respectively, with 12 bases between them. Germline loops: CDR1 MNHEY, CDR2 SVGAGI. CDR3 loop: CASSYSKAVGETQYF. For the CDR3, the DNA is TGTGCCAGCAGTTACTCGAAAGCAGTGGGAGAGACCCAGTACTTC.

This clonotype was detected only once. The germline gene is not matched at one end of the junction; a read error may be the cause. In DNA, the CDR3 is TGCAGTGTTAGAAACAACAGGGACGGGCTGGTTCGAGAGACCCAGTACTTC. Translating it yields CSVRNNRDGLVRETQYF. This chain uses TRBV20-1 with TRBJ2-5, with D maybe TRBD1 (6 bases). In germline, CDR1 is DFQATT, CDR2 SNEGSKA (reference sequence). The CDR3 runs to 17 residues.

This clonotype was observed a few times. The V call is TRBV9, the J call TRBJ2-7; TRBD1 agrees at 8 bases. This CDR3 contains 14 residues. The ends lost 0 bases at V and 2 bases at J; junction bases unmatched: 1. Germline-derived CDR1 and CDR2 are SGDLS and YYNGEE. CDR3 nucleotide sequence: TGTGCCAGCAGCGTAGGGGACAGGCCCTACGAGCAGTACTTC. Its translation is CASSVGDRPYEQYF.

This clonotype was seen just once. Since a much larger clone is just one base distant, this may be a read error. The genes are TRBV12-3 or TRBV12-4 and TRBJ2-5; D is ambiguous. The ends were cut back, 6 bases at V and 1 base at J, with 6 bases in the middle. The CDR3 runs 12 residues. CDR3 sequence reads: CASRAIQETQYF. The CDR3 nucleotides read TGTGCCAGCAGGGCCATCCAAGAGACCCAGTACTTC.

J is TRBJ2-5 and V is TRBV11-2; D gene ambiguous. V was shortened by 1 base and J by 2 bases, with 8 bases between the two germline ends. Germline lookup yields CDR1 SGHAT and CDR2 FQNNGV. The CDR3 loop spans 14 amino acids. The CDR3 protein is CASSLVRSQETQYF. The CDR3 DNA is TGTGCCAGCAGCTTAGTTCGTTCACAAGAGACCCAGTACTTC.

This clonotype was observed a handful of times. The chain employs TRBV20-1 and TRBJ2-3, with D hard to call. From germline, CDR1 is DFQATT and CDR2 SNEGSKA (reference sequence). The CDR3 runs to 10 residues. Trimming shortened V by 4 bases and J by 5 bases, and 4 bases separated the two germline ends. CDR3 sequence reads: CSAILDTQYF. The DNA for the CDR3 is TGCAGTGCTATACTAGATACGCAGTATTTT.

This chain uses TRBV4-2 with TRBJ1-1, with a possible D match to TRBD1 (6 bases). V was cut by 0 bases and J by 5 bases, with 13 bases left in between. Looked up from germline, CDR1 is LGHNA and CDR2 is YNFKEQ. The CDR3 contains 15 residues. The CDR3: CASSQDGGPGTEAFF. The CDR3 bases are TGTGCCAGCAGCCAAGATGGGGGGCCGGGAACTGAAGCTTTCTTT.